This passage covers 29 T cell receptor beta chains from one sample sequenced in a study of T cells after yellow fever vaccination. MiXCR was run by TCRdb on the 5' RACE reads, yielding one entry per CDR3 protein. The data show 400,000 or so distinct CDR3 sequences, roughly 6.1% seen once. This material consisted of PBMCs, taken 5 days after the yellow fever booster vaccination. Source of these receptors: a man younger than 40 who received the YFV17D yellow fever vaccine.

This clonotype was seen a handful of times. The chain uses TRBV7-3 and TRBJ1-6, with a possible D match to TRBD1 (6 bases). Germline lookup yields CDR1 SGHTA and CDR2 FQGTGA. V lost 5 bases and J 6 bases, leaving 17 bases between the germline ends. This CDR3 has 16 amino acids. CDR3 nucleotide sequence: TGTGCCAGCAGCGCATCGTCAGGGGCGGGTAATTCACCCCTCCACTTT. Amino acids: CASSASSGAGNSPLHF.

The chain is built from TRBV5-4 and TRBJ2-1; D could derive from TRBD1 or TRBD2 (5 bases each). The CDR3 runs 15 residues. The germline V gene encodes CDR1 SGHNT and CDR2 YYREEE (reference sequence). V lost 1 base and J lost 8, with 16 bases in between. This CDR3 is CASSLLGDPRDEQFF. CDR3 DNA sequence: TGTGCCAGCAGCTTGTTGGGGGATCCCCGCGATGAGCAGTTCTTC.

This clonotype was observed a few times. This sequence joins TRBV6-2 or TRBV6-3 and TRBJ2-3; maybe TRBD1 (5 bases). Looked up from germline, CDR1 is MNHEY and CDR2 is SVGEGT. The CDR3 runs to 16 residues. With 7 bases removed from V and 4 bases from J, the gap between germline ends came to 21 bases. The CDR3 DNA reads TGTGCCAGCAAACTCGACAGATCCCTAAGGGCAGATACGCAGTATTTT. It yields the protein CASKLDRSLRADTQYF.

This clonotype has more than one count but fewer than ten. The rearrangement links TRBV12-3 or TRBV12-4 to TRBJ2-5; tentative D call: TRBD2 (5 bases). The CDR3 consists of 13 residues. Trimming stripped 3 bases from V and 5 bases from J, with 10 bases between. CDR3 sequence: CASSFRETETQYF. The CDR3 nucleotides are TGTGCCAGCAGTTTCCGGGAAACGGAGACCCAGTACTTC.

This clonotype has just a few counts. The J gene is TRBJ2-3, the V gene TRBV9; TRBD2 aligns across 7 bases. CDR3 size: 15 residues. J lost 4 bases, V lost 0 bases, and 5 bases had no gene match. Germline CDR1 is SGDLS and CDR2 is YYNGEE. The CDR3 region is CASSVAGGSSDTQYF. In DNA form, the CDR3 reads TGTGCCAGCAGCGTAGCAGGCGGGAGTTCAGATACGCAGTATTTT.

This clonotype was found many times. This chain uses TRBV11-2 with TRBJ2-1, with 11 bases fitting TRBD2. CDR1 and CDR2 from the germline V gene are SGHAT and FQNNGV. This CDR3 spans 19 amino acids. V was pared by 1 base and J by 2 bases, with 10 bases of the junction left unmatched. The CDR3 loop is CASSLGGTSGSKTYNEQFF. The CDR3 coding sequence is TGTGCCAGCAGCTTAGGGGGTACTAGCGGGAGTAAAACCTACAATGAGCAGTTCTTC.

This chain joins TRBV7-9 and TRBJ2-7; D not resolved. The CDR3 runs to 14 residues. Germline V CDR1 and CDR2: SEHNR, FQNEAQ (reference sequence). V dropped 0 bases and J dropped 5 bases, with 11 bases sitting between them. Written as DNA, the CDR3 is TGTGCCAGCAGCTTAGCCGTAGTGGGGAACGAGCAGTACTTC. Residues: CASSLAVVGNEQYF.

The chain combines TRBV29-1 with TRBJ1-5; TRBD1 is a possible D gene (5 bases). Between the trimmed V and J ends, which lost 7 bases and 6 bases, there was a span of 16 bases. Germline V gene sequence: CDR1 SQVTM, CDR2 ANQGSEA. The CDR3 runs 13 residues. Written as DNA, the CDR3 is TGCAGCGGAGGGGACGGGGGAGGTCAGCCCCAGCATTTT. Its translation is CSGGDGGGQPQHF.

The V gene is TRBV19, the J gene TRBJ1-5; D might be TRBD1 (5 bases). CDR3 length: 16 amino acids. Trimming took 3 bases from V and 2 from J, leaving 14 bases between them. CDR1 LNHDA and CDR2 SQIVND come from the germline V gene (reference sequence). CDR3 bases: TGTGCCAGTAGTATCCCCCAGGGCGGTGGCAATCAGCCCCAGCATTTT. It codes for CASSIPQGGGNQPQHF. Filled out from reference TRBV19 and TRBJ1-5, the complete variable domain reads DGGITQSPKYLFRKEGQNVTLSCEQNLNHDAMYWYRQDPGQGLRLIYYSQIVNDFQKGDIAEGYSVSREKKESFPLTVTSAQKNPTAFYLCASSIPQGGGNQPQHFGDGTRLSIL.

Ten or more counts support this clonotype. The chain recombines TRBV7-2 with TRBJ2-1, with 9 bases that match TRBD1. Germline CDR1 reads SGHTA; CDR2 reads FQGNSA. Losses at the gene ends were 5 bases for V and 2 bases for J; bases not matched to a gene: 7. This CDR3 spans 16 amino acids. The CDR3 DNA follows: TGTGCCAGCAGCCTAACAGGGGGCTTTCCCTACAATGAGCAGTTCTTC. Its protein product is CASSLTGGFPYNEQFF.

The chain is built from TRBV5-4 and TRBJ2-4, with 9 bases that match TRBD1. Trimming took 4 bases from V and 0 from J; bases not matched to a gene: 5. CDR3 length: 16 amino acids. Germline assignment: CDR1 SGHNT and CDR2 YYREEE (reference sequence). The DNA of the CDR3 is TGTGCCAGCAGCATGACAGGGGGTGCAGCCAAAAACATTCAGTACTTC. Residues: CASSMTGGAAKNIQYF.

The V gene is TRBV20-1, the J gene TRBJ2-3; 8 nucleotides line up with TRBD2. Unmatched junction bases numbered 8, after V lost 8 bases and J lost 1 base. Germline V gene lookup returns CDR1 DFQATT and CDR2 SNEGSKA (reference sequence). The CDR3 is 14 residues long. The CDR3 DNA sequence: TGCAGTATTAGCGGGATGTTTGGCACAGATACGCAGTATTTT. Its translation is CSISGMFGTDTQYF.

This clonotype has at least ten counts. The chain links TRBV12-3 or TRBV12-4 to TRBJ1-1, with D maybe TRBD1 (6 bases). The CDR3 totals 14 residues. Trimming removed 2 bases at V and 1 base at J, with 8 bases between. The CDR3 DNA reads as TGTGCCAGCAGTTTACACAGGGCGAACACTGAAGCTTTCTTT. It codes for CASSLHRANTEAFF.

There are many counts of this clonotype. The V call is TRBV20-1, the J call TRBJ2-3, with D perhaps matching TRBD1 or TRBD2 (5 bases each). Deletions cut 0 bases from V and 8 bases from J, with 9 bases between. From germline, CDR1 is DFQATT and CDR2 SNEGSKA (reference sequence). This CDR3 has 12 amino acids. Here the CDR3 reads CSARDPRGTQYF. The CDR3 DNA follows: TGCAGTGCTAGAGATCCGAGGGGTACGCAGTATTTT.

This clonotype turned up a few times. The V and J genes are TRBV4-3 and TRBJ2-7; D perhaps matches TRBD1 (6 bases). V lost 0 bases to trimming and J lost 7 bases, with 16 bases between them. Germline V CDR1 and CDR2: LGHNA, YSLEER. The CDR3 runs 15 residues. Here the CDR3 reads CASSQEILQGREQYF. The CDR3 bases are TGCGCCAGCAGCCAAGAGATTTTGCAGGGGCGAGAGCAGTACTTC.

This clonotype was observed many times. The genes are TRBV5-1 and TRBJ2-2; D is perhaps TRBD1 (5 bases). The CDR3 covers 14 residues. The V end lost 2 bases, the J end lost 3 bases, and 8 bases lay between the germline ends. CDR1 is SGHRS, CDR2 YFSETQ, per germline. The CDR3 protein is CASSLMTDTGELFF. CDR3 in DNA: TGCGCCAGCAGCTTAATGACAGACACCGGGGAGCTGTTTTTT.

Many counts were recorded for this clonotype. This rearrangement joins TRBV20-1 to TRBJ2-5; unclear D gene. V was cut by 3 bases and J by 5 bases, with 16 bases left in between. This CDR3 region has 14 residues. CDR1 is DFQATT, CDR2 SNEGSKA, per germline (reference sequence). The CDR3 sequence is CSARKGSGQETQYF. The DNA for the CDR3 is TGCAGTGCTAGGAAAGGCAGTGGCCAGGAGACCCAGTACTTC.

The chain combines TRBV11-3 with TRBJ2-1, with a tentative D call TRBD2 (6 bases). The CDR3 is made up of 14 amino acids. The V gene's germline CDR1 is SGHNT and CDR2 YENEEA. The V and J ends lost 7 bases and 8 bases respectively, with 18 bases between them. The DNA for the CDR3 is TGTGCCAGCACTCCTGGGGGGAGTAGCGATGAGCAGTTCTTC. Translated, it gives CASTPGGSSDEQFF.

The table lists this clonotype with a few counts. This chain joins TRBV7-2 and TRBJ1-1; 8 bases fit TRBD1. CDR1 and CDR2 from the germline V gene are SGHTA and FQGNSA. V gave up 5 bases and J gave up 8 bases; unmatched junction bases: 13. The CDR3 has 15 residues. The CDR3 is CASSLDRARGGEAFF. The CDR3 nucleotides are TGTGCCAGCAGCCTGGACAGGGCAAGGGGGGGAGAAGCTTTCTTT.

This clonotype was found a few times. V and J are TRBV28 and TRBJ2-3, with TRBD2 matching 13 bases. Germline lookup yields CDR1 MDHEN and CDR2 SYDVKM. The V gene end was trimmed by 6 bases and the J gene end by 1 base; junction bases not matched to a gene: 13. CDR3 size: 19 residues. The CDR3 loop is CASSVSTSGRAGRTDTQYF. In DNA, the CDR3 is TGTGCCAGCAGCGTAAGCACTAGCGGGAGGGCCGGACGCACAGATACGCAGTATTTT. Drawing the rest from reference TRBV28 and TRBJ2-3, the complete variable domain is DVKVTQSSRYLVKRTGEKVFLECVQDMDHENMFWYRQDPGLGLRLIYFSYDVKMKEKGDIPEGYSVSREKKERFSLILESASTNQTSMYLCASSVSTSGRAGRTDTQYFGPGTRLTVL.

This clonotype was observed a few times. The V gene is TRBV4-3, the J gene TRBJ1-1; unclear D gene. The CDR3 contains 13 residues. Deletions cut 3 bases from V and 3 bases from J, with 8 bases between. Germline-derived CDR1 and CDR2 are LGHNA and YSLEER. In DNA, the CDR3 is TGCGCCAGCAGCCATGATAGCCACACTGAAGCTTTCTTT. Translated, it gives CASSHDSHTEAFF.

The chain has TRBV12-3 or TRBV12-4 and TRBJ2-7; 9 nucleotides align to TRBD1. This CDR3 spans 16 amino acids. V was clipped by 5 bases and J by 2 bases; unmatched bases: 10. This chain's CDR3 is CASSPARTGDTYEQYF. The CDR3 bases are TGTGCCAGCAGTCCTGCCCGGACAGGGGACACCTACGAGCAGTACTTC.

This clonotype turned up a few times. The chain carries TRBV11-2 and TRBJ1-6, with TRBD1 matching over 7 bases. The CDR3 sequence is 18 residues long. In germline, CDR1 is SGHAT, CDR2 FQNNGV. V was clipped by 5 bases and J by 8 bases; unmatched bases: 18. CDR3 region: CASSAKTGRGTVDSPLHF. The CDR3 DNA sequence: TGTGCCAGCAGCGCCAAGACAGGGAGGGGGACGGTTGATTCACCCCTCCACTTT.

This chain connects TRBV6-6 to TRBJ1-6; TRBD1 matches 7 bases. The CDR3 is 15 amino acids. The V gene's germline CDR1 is MNHNY and CDR2 SVGAGI (reference sequence). The junction had 14 bases not matched to a gene; V was cut back by 5 bases and J by 13 bases. The CDR3 DNA sequence: TGTGCCAGCAGTACAGGGGCTTCGGGTATGAAGCCCCTCCACTTT. Protein product: CASSTGASGMKPLHF.

This clonotype was detected a few times. The chain links TRBV14 to TRBJ2-7; TRBD1 aligns across 7 bases. V gave up 6 bases and J gave up 1 base; unmatched junction bases: 3. This CDR3 comprises 13 residues. Germline V gene sequence: CDR1 SGHDN, CDR2 FVKESK. The CDR3 region is CASRQQGSYEQYF. The CDR3 nucleotides read TGTGCCAGCAGACAACAGGGGTCCTACGAGCAGTACTTC.

The J gene is TRBJ2-5, the V gene TRBV20-1, with TRBD2 matching over 14 bases. The junction had 5 bases not matched to a gene; V was cut back by 4 bases and J by 4 bases. The CDR3 has 15 residues. In germline, CDR1 is DFQATT, CDR2 SNEGSKA (reference sequence). The CDR3 spells CSAKGTSGSLETQYF. Here the CDR3 DNA reads TGCAGTGCTAAAGGGACTAGCGGGAGCTTAGAGACCCAGTACTTC.

The chain recombines TRBV12-3 or TRBV12-4 with TRBJ2-1; D might be TRBD1 (7 bases). The CDR3 is made up of 16 amino acids. V lost 7 bases, J lost 0 bases, and 16 bases lay in between. The DNA for the CDR3 is TGTGCCAGCATCCCAGGGGGGATGAGCTCCTACAATGAGCAGTTCTTC. This sequence encodes CASIPGGMSSYNEQFF.

This clonotype was detected only a few times. The chain carries TRBV9 and TRBJ2-5, with D maybe TRBD2 (6 bases). Looked up from germline, CDR1 is SGDLS and CDR2 is YYNGEE. The CDR3 loop spans 14 amino acids. The ends were cut back, 5 bases at V and 2 bases at J, with 13 bases in the middle. The CDR3 is CASSGGTVQETQYF. The CDR3 nucleotides are TGTGCCAGCAGTGGAGGGACCGTTCAAGAGACCCAGTACTTC. The full variable domain, with the rest looked up from reference TRBV9 and TRBJ2-5, is DSGVTQTPKHLITATGQRVTLRCSPRSGDLSVYWYQQSLDQGLQFLIQYYNGEERAKGNILERFSAQQFPDLHSELNLSSLELGDSALYFCASSGGTVQETQYFGPGTRLLVL.

The rearrangement joins TRBV7-2 to TRBJ2-3; D remains ambiguous. CDR1 and CDR2 (germline): SGHTA, FQGNSA. Trimming took off 6 bases at V and 5 bases at J, with 15 bases between the two ends. The CDR3 sequence is 14 residues long. Here the CDR3 reads CASSRPGALDTQYF. For the CDR3, the DNA is TGTGCCAGCAGTAGGCCAGGAGCCTTAGATACGCAGTATTTT. Drawing the rest from reference TRBV7-2 and TRBJ2-3, the complete variable domain is GAGVSQSPSNKVTEKGKDVELRCDPISGHTALYWYRQSLGQGLEFLIYFQGNSAPDKSGLPSDRFSAERTGGSVSTLTIQRTQQEDSAVYLCASSRPGALDTQYFGPGTRLTVL.